The 32 T cell receptor beta chains in this list originate from one sample, sequenced in a study of T cells in tumors after PD-1 blockade. Only in-frame clones appear in the TCRdb table, and some are missing; sequencing was by immunoSEQ multiplex PCR. This sample has approximately 46,000 clones, with 75% to 85% found just once. Sequenced material: PBMCs, taken before anti-PD-1 treatment. These receptors originate from a human donor with basal cell carcinoma.

CDR3 sequence: CASSLDGRGISNQPQHF. CDR3 nucleotides: TGTGCCAGCAGCTTAGATGGCAGGGGCATTAGCAATCAGCCCCAGCATTTT. This chain uses TRBV7-6 with TRBJ1-5; D perhaps matches TRBD1 (6 bases). V dropped 1 base and J dropped 0 bases, with 13 bases sitting between them. CDR1 is SGHVS, CDR2 FNYEAQ, per germline. The CDR3 spans 17 residues.

The rearrangement joins TRBV5-4 to TRBJ2-2; D call uncertain. CDR3 size: 13 residues. With 4 bases removed from V and 7 bases from J, the gap between germline ends came to 11 bases. Per germline, CDR1 SGHNT and CDR2 YYREEE (reference sequence). This CDR3 reads CASSPESFGELFF. The CDR3 coding sequence is TGTGCCAGCAGCCCTGAATCCTTCGGGGAGCTGTTTTTT.

This clone appeared a few times. This chain joins TRBV30 and TRBJ1-5, with D uncertain. The CDR3 loop spans 13 amino acids. The germline V and J ends were trimmed by 2 bases and 4 bases, with 9 bases remaining between them. Germline V gene sequence: CDR1 GTSNPN, CDR2 SVGIG (reference sequence). The CDR3 here is CAWSRIANQPQHF. The CDR3, as DNA: TGTGCCTGGAGTCGTATAGCAAATCAGCCCCAGCATTTT. The full variable domain, completed using reference TRBV30 and TRBJ1-5, is SQTIHQWPATLVQPVGSPLSLECTVEGTSNPNLYWYRQAAGRGLQLLFYSVGIGQISSEVPQNLSASRPQDRQFILSSKKLLLSDSGFYLCAWSRIANQPQHFGDGTRLSIL.

The chain has TRBV18 and TRBJ1-6, with D perhaps matching TRBD1 (5 bases). The germline V gene encodes CDR1 KGHSH and CDR2 LQKENI. The CDR3 covers 16 residues. V lost 2 bases to trimming and J lost 5 bases, with 13 bases between them. The CDR3 region is CASSPVGRVDNSPLHF. The CDR3 DNA follows: TGTGCCAGCTCACCAGTGGGCAGGGTGGATAATTCACCCCTCCACTTT. Based on the CDR3 plus reference TRBV18 and TRBJ1-6, the full variable domain is NAGVMQNPRHLVRRRGQEARLRCSPMKGHSHVYWYRQLPEEGLKFMVYLQKENIIDESGMPKERFSAEFPKEGPSILRIQQVVRGDSAAYFCASSPVGRVDNSPLHFGNGTRLTVT.

V is TRBV3-1 (or the pseudogene TRBV3-2) and J is TRBJ2-1, with TRBD2 matching 10 bases. V was pared by 3 bases and J by 7 bases, with 6 bases of the junction left unmatched. CDR1 and CDR2 from the germline V gene are LGHDT and YNNKEL (reference sequence). This CDR3 comprises 15 residues. CDR3 DNA sequence: TGTGCCAGCAGCCAGGACTTAGCGGGAGGTAATGAGCAGTTCTTC. It yields the protein CASSQDLAGGNEQFF.

The V gene is TRBV2, the J gene TRBJ1-3; D remains ambiguous. The CDR3 has 12 amino acids. Looked up from germline, CDR1 is SNHLY and CDR2 is FYNNEI. Trimming left V 6 bases short and J 2 bases short, with 5 bases between. CDR3 residues: CASSGTGNTIYF. The CDR3 DNA sequence: TGTGCCAGCAGCGGCACTGGAAACACCATATATTTT.

This chain connects TRBV5-1 to TRBJ1-1; tentative D call: TRBD1 (5 bases). The CDR3 covers 15 residues. Deletions cut 1 base from V and 4 bases from J, with 14 bases between. Germline V gives CDR1 SGHRS, CDR2 YFSETQ. The CDR3 loop reads CASSLSRGWGTEAFF. The CDR3 DNA is TGCGCCAGCAGCTTGAGTCGGGGCTGGGGCACTGAAGCTTTCTTT.

The genes are TRBV5-4 and TRBJ1-3; TRBD1 agrees at 7 bases. Germline CDR1 is SGHNT and CDR2 is YYREEE (reference sequence). The CDR3 spans 15 residues. V lost 0 bases and J lost 2; bases outside the gene matches: 2. CDR3 protein: CASSLAGTAGNTIYF. The CDR3 nucleotides read TGTGCCAGCAGCTTGGCCGGGACAGCTGGAAACACCATATATTTT. Drawing the rest from reference TRBV5-4 and TRBJ1-3, the complete variable domain is ETGVTQSPTHLIKTRGQQVTLRCSSQSGHNTVSWYQQALGQGPQFIFQYYREEENGRGNFPPRFSGLQFPNYSSELNVNALELDDSALYLCASSLAGTAGNTIYFGEGSWLTVV.

The J gene is TRBJ1-4, the V gene TRBV24-1; no definite D call. CDR3 length equals 13 residues. Trimming removed 5 bases at V and 4 bases at J, with 7 bases between. CDR1 is KGHDR, CDR2 SFDVKD, per germline. Here the CDR3 DNA reads TGTGCCACCAGTGCCCGGTTTAATGAAAAACTGTTTTTT. Protein product: CATSARFNEKLFF.

This clone was recorded a few times. V and J are TRBV2 and TRBJ1-6; 8 bases map to TRBD1. Germline V gene lookup returns CDR1 SNHLY and CDR2 FYNNEI. The CDR3 spans 14 residues. J lost 9 bases, V lost 7 bases, and 8 bases had no gene match. The CDR3 nucleotides read TGTGCCAGCACCTCCCGGACAGGGAGTTCACCCCTCCACTTT. It specifies CASTSRTGSSPLHF.

The rearrangement joins TRBV19 to TRBJ2-1; D gene ambiguous. V lost 1 base and J lost 2, with 9 bases in between. Looked up from germline, CDR1 is LNHDA and CDR2 is SQIVND (reference sequence). There are 15 residues in the CDR3. For the CDR3, the DNA is TGTGCCAGTAGTATAGGACTGCACACCTACAATGAGCAGTTCTTC. It yields the protein CASSIGLHTYNEQFF.

The rearrangement uses TRBV15 and TRBJ1-4; D is uncertain. The V end was cut by 1 base, the J end by 0 bases, with 9 bases between. The CDR3 runs to 16 residues. In germline, CDR1 is LNHNV, CDR2 YYDKDF (reference sequence). CDR3 coding DNA: TGTGCCACCAGCAGAGTCGCCGGATCAACTAATGAAAAACTGTTTTTT. Protein: CATSRVAGSTNEKLFF.

This chain connects TRBV29-1 to TRBJ1-1; TRBD1 matches at 10 bases. Germline CDR1 is SQVTM and CDR2 is ANQGSEA. With V trimmed by 5 bases and J by 5 bases, 11 bases remained unmatched. CDR3 length: 15 amino acids. The CDR3 region has the DNA TGCAGCGTTAACCCTCGGGACAGGGGTTCTACTGAAGCTTTCTTT. Translating gives CSVNPRDRGSTEAFF.

This rearrangement joins TRBV7-8 to TRBJ2-2, with D possibly TRBD2 on 5 matching bases. Germline V gene sequence: CDR1 SGHVS, CDR2 FQNEAQ. The CDR3 has 16 amino acids. The V end lost 6 bases, the J end lost 1 base, and 15 bases lay between the germline ends. CDR3 region: CASRPVGSGNTGELFF. CDR3 DNA: TGTGCCAGCAGACCCGTGGGGAGCGGGAACACCGGGGAGCTGTTTTTT.

The chain carries TRBV9 and TRBJ1-3, with D possibly TRBD1 on 5 matching bases. CDR3 length: 18 residues. In germline, CDR1 is SGDLS, CDR2 YYNGEE. V was cut by 0 bases and J by 0 bases, with 16 bases left in between. CDR3 protein: CASSVESGGSASGNTIYF. The CDR3 DNA is TGTGCCAGCAGCGTAGAATCGGGGGGGTCGGCCTCTGGAAACACCATATATTTT.

The V gene is TRBV6-1, the J gene TRBJ2-5, with D uncertain. Per the germline V gene, CDR1 is MNHNS and CDR2 is SASEGT. The CDR3 is made up of 11 amino acids. V lost 3 bases to trimming and J lost 7 bases, with 6 bases between them. The CDR3 DNA reads as TGTGCCAGCAGTGAGAGAGGGACCCAGTACTTC. Translating it yields CASSERGTQYF.

The chain uses TRBV5-8 and TRBJ2-7; D may be TRBD2 (6 bases). Germline CDR1 SGHTS, CDR2 YDEGEE. There are 15 residues in the CDR3. Trimming removed 4 bases at V and 4 bases at J, with 18 bases between. CDR3 residues: CASSRWAGSGYEQYF. Written as DNA, the CDR3 is TGTGCCAGCAGCCGGTGGGCCGGGAGCGGGTACGAGCAGTACTTC.

The genes are TRBV27 and TRBJ2-7; TRBD2 agrees at 7 bases. The V gene's germline CDR1 is MNHEY and CDR2 SMNVEV (reference sequence). The CDR3 runs to 16 residues. The junction had 10 bases not matched to a gene; V was cut back by 4 bases and J by 1 base. The CDR3 DNA reads TGTGCCAGCAGTTCGGTCATGGGGAGGGCTTCCTACGAGCAGTACTTC. Protein sequence: CASSSVMGRASYEQYF.

This chain uses TRBV7-6 with TRBJ2-3, with 12 bases fitting TRBD2. The CDR3 is 17 amino acids. Germline CDR1 is SGHVS and CDR2 is FNYEAQ. V dropped 1 base and J dropped 0; count of bases not matched to a gene: 2. The DNA for the CDR3 is TGTGCCAGCAGCTTAGGTCTAGCGGGGGGGAGCACAGATACGCAGTATTTT. Its translation: CASSLGLAGGSTDTQYF.

This chain uses TRBV5-4 with TRBJ2-3; the match to TRBD2 covers 10 bases. Trimming at V came to 4 bases and at J to 2 bases, leaving 4 bases not matched to a gene. The CDR3 runs 15 residues. Germline-derived CDR1 and CDR2 are SGHNT and YYREEE (reference sequence). The CDR3: CASSIGLAVTDTQYF. DNA of the CDR3: TGTGCCAGCAGCATAGGACTAGCGGTCACAGATACGCAGTATTTT.

V gene TRBV6-2 or TRBV6-3 combines with J gene TRBJ2-1; TRBD2 agrees at 8 bases. J lost 10 bases, V lost 5 bases, and 16 bases had no gene match. This CDR3 is built from 16 residues. Germline CDR1 reads MNHEY; CDR2 reads SVGEGT. The CDR3 sequence is CASSHSGALGRTEQFF. Written as DNA, the CDR3 is TGTGCCAGCAGTCATAGCGGGGCCCTCGGCCGCACCGAGCAGTTCTTC.

The genes are TRBV15 and TRBJ2-7; D is uncertain. Looked up from germline, CDR1 is LNHNV and CDR2 is YYDKDF (reference sequence). V lost 5 bases and J 1 base, leaving 12 bases between the germline ends. CDR3 length: 14 residues. The CDR3, as DNA: TGTGCCACCAGCCCCCGGGCTTTATCCTACGAGCAGTACTTC. Amino acid sequence: CATSPRALSYEQYF. The whole variable domain, remainder taken from reference TRBV15 and TRBJ2-7, is DAMVIQNPRYQVTQFGKPVTLSCSQTLNHNVMYWYQQKSSQAPKLLFHYYDKDFNNEADTPDNFQSRRPNTSFCFLDIRSPGLGDTAMYLCATSPRALSYEQYFGPGTRLTVT.

The rearrangement joins TRBV6-2 or TRBV6-3 to TRBJ2-1, with 11 bases lining up with TRBD2. With V trimmed by 4 bases and J by 2 bases, 4 bases remained unmatched. The CDR3 spans 16 residues. In germline, CDR1 is MNHEY, CDR2 SVGEGT. This chain's CDR3 is CASSSLAGGPYNEQFF. CDR3 coding DNA: TGTGCCAGCAGTTCCCTAGCGGGAGGCCCCTACAATGAGCAGTTCTTC.

The chain is built from TRBV28 and TRBJ1-1; 9 positions match TRBD1. V trimming: 2 bases; J trimming: 5 bases; junction bases outside the gene matches: 6. Germline V gene sequence: CDR1 MDHEN, CDR2 SYDVKM. CDR3 length: 15 amino acids. The CDR3 here is CASSLDGTGLTEAFF. CDR3 DNA: TGTGCCAGCAGTTTAGACGGGACAGGGTTAACTGAAGCTTTCTTT.

This sequence joins TRBV6-1 and TRBJ1-1; the D is unclear. The CDR3 contains 14 residues. The V gene's germline CDR1 is MNHNS and CDR2 SASEGT. The germline V and J ends were trimmed by 3 bases and 6 bases, with 14 bases remaining between them. CDR3 in amino acids: CASSETGSRPEAFF. CDR3 bases: TGTGCCAGCAGTGAGACGGGGAGTAGACCTGAAGCTTTCTTT.

The table lists this clone with a few counts. The chain combines TRBV3-1 (or the pseudogene TRBV3-2) with TRBJ1-5; a weak D match, TRBD1 (6 bases). CDR1 is LGHDT, CDR2 YNNKEL, per germline (reference sequence). The V end was cut by 5 bases, the J end by 5 bases, with 13 bases between. The CDR3 spans 14 residues. In DNA form, the CDR3 reads TGTGCCAGCAGCTTTAGGGGGAAACATCAGCCCCAGCATTTT. Encoded protein: CASSFRGKHQPQHF.

This clone showed up just a few times. CDR3 in DNA: TGTGCCGCCCAAGGGGTAAGCGACACTGAAGCTTTCTTT. Its translation: CAAQGVSDTEAFF. V is TRBV28 and J is TRBJ1-1; weak D call: TRBD1 (5 bases). V shed 11 bases and J shed 3 bases, with 16 bases lying between them. There are 13 residues in the CDR3. Germline assignment: CDR1 MDHEN and CDR2 SYDVKM. Filled out from reference TRBV28 and TRBJ1-1, the complete variable domain reads DVKVTQSSRYLVKRTGEKVFLECVQDMDHENMFWYRQDPGLGLRLIYFSYDVKMKEKGDIPEGYSVSREKKERFSLILESASTNQTSMYLCAAQGVSDTEAFFGQGTRLTVV.

This clone was counted only a few times. This rearrangement joins TRBV5-1 to TRBJ2-7; D is undetermined. Trimming left V 2 bases short and J 6 bases short, with 12 bases between. Germline V gives CDR1 SGHRS, CDR2 YFSETQ. This CDR3 spans 13 amino acids. The CDR3 protein is CASSFGRSGEQYF. The CDR3 DNA is TGCGCCAGCAGCTTCGGACGGTCGGGCGAGCAGTACTTC.

This clone has ten or more counts. V and J are TRBV19 and TRBJ1-5; tentative D call: TRBD1 (5 bases). V was cut by 10 bases and J by 0 bases, with 16 bases left in between. Germline V CDR1 and CDR2: LNHDA, SQIVND (reference sequence). This CDR3 is built from 15 residues. The chain's CDR3 is CATNWGNPSNQPQHF. CDR3 sequence (DNA): TGTGCCACAAATTGGGGGAATCCTAGCAATCAGCCCCAGCATTTT.

The genes are TRBV9 and TRBJ1-2, with no clear D. Germline values: CDR1 SGDLS, CDR2 YYNGEE. With 0 bases removed from V and 4 bases from J, the gap between germline ends came to 4 bases. This CDR3 has 12 amino acids. The CDR3 loop is CASSVGIYGYTF. The DNA of the CDR3 is TGTGCCAGCAGCGTAGGCATCTATGGCTACACCTTC. The full variable domain, in which reference TRBV9 and TRBJ1-2 provide the parts outside the CDR3, is DSGVTQTPKHLITATGQRVTLRCSPRSGDLSVYWYQQSLDQGLQFLIQYYNGEERAKGNILERFSAQQFPDLHSELNLSSLELGDSALYFCASSVGIYGYTFGSGTRLTVV.

V gene TRBV2 combines with J gene TRBJ1-2; D is ambiguous. The CDR3 covers 12 residues. Trimming stripped 8 bases from V and 4 bases from J, with 11 bases between. Germline lookup yields CDR1 SNHLY and CDR2 FYNNEI. The CDR3 DNA reads as TGTGCCAGCCAAGTAATGGGCTATGGCTACACCTTC. This translates into CASQVMGYGYTF.

The chain carries TRBV6-6 and TRBJ2-1, with TRBD2 matching 10 bases. Germline values: CDR1 MNHNY, CDR2 SVGAGI (reference sequence). V was pared by 8 bases and J by 8 bases, with 6 bases of the junction left unmatched. The CDR3 consists of 13 residues. CDR3 in DNA: TGTGCCAGCGCTAGCGGGAGTATATATGAGCAGTTCTTC. It is translated as CASASGSIYEQFF.